These T cell receptor beta chains were read from a single sample in a study of T cell repertoires in cytomegalovirus infection. Each CDR3 protein gets one entry after TCRdb re-called the reads with MiXCR. The data show hundreds of thousands of distinct CDR3 sequences, 17% seen once. The sequencing sample was made of PBMCs. These receptors all come from a human donor in good health (CMV status not recorded). Some clones in this sample may be carry-over from other donors' samples. Both conserved end residues are part of each CDR3. The D gene is left open where the match is weak. Expanded clones are given a class, and other clones once, few, many or no size at all.

j_call | d_call | v_call | clone_size | cdr3_nt | cdr3_aa
TRBJ2-1 | TRBD1 | TRBV6-2/TRBV6-3 | few | TGTGCCAGCAGCGTTCTTCCGGGACAGGGTACCGGTAATGAGCAGTTCTTC | CASSVLPGQGTGNEQFF
TRBJ1-4 | . | TRBV7-2 | many | TGTGCCAGCCGCCTGGGTGGCGGACCTAATGAAAAACTGTTTTTT | CASRLGGGPNEKLFF
TRBJ1-2 | . | TRBV28 | . | TGTGCCAGCAGTTTTGTGACCGGGGGCTATGGCTACACCTTC | CASSFVTGGYGYTF
TRBJ1-1 | . | TRBV6-6 | few | TGTGCCAGCAGTTACTCCGGACCGATGAACACTGAAGCTTTCTTT | CASSYSGPMNTEAFF
TRBJ1-5 | . | TRBV12-3/TRBV12-4 | many | TGTGCCAGCACCAGCAATCGTCAGCCCCAGCATTTT | CASTSNRQPQHF
TRBJ1-2 | . | TRBV5-5 | . | TGTGCCAGCAGCTTGGCGCTCGGGAATCTCTATGGCTACACCTTC | CASSLALGNLYGYTF
TRBJ2-2 | . | TRBV14 | many | TGTGCCAGCAGTCGACTAGTCTTGAGCACCGGGGAGCTGTTTTTT | CASSRLVLSTGELFF
TRBJ1-1 | . | TRBV7-2 | few | TGTGCCAGCAGCTTTTCGGGCATCTCGAACACTGAAGCTTTCTTT | CASSFSGISNTEAFF
TRBJ1-2 | TRBD1 | TRBV6-5 | few | TGTGCCAGCAGTAAACAGGGGGCCCGACCCAGCGACTATGGCTACACCTTC | CASSKQGARPSDYGYTF
TRBJ1-1 | . | TRBV2 | . | TGTGCCAGCAGGCGGGGCTTGAACACTGAAGCTTTCTTT | CASRRGLNTEAFF
TRBJ2-1 | TRBD2 | TRBV11-2 | few | TGTGCCAGCAGCTCTAGCGTACTAGCGGGGGGGCATTCTGAGCAGTTCTTC | CASSSSVLAGGHSEQFF
TRBJ2-5 | . | TRBV20-1 | . | TGCAGTGCTAGAGATTTTGGCCGAGACCAAGAGACCCAGTACTTC | CSARDFGRDQETQYF
TRBJ2-5 | TRBD1 | TRBV20-1 | . | TGCAGTGCTGCCAGGACAGGGGTAGAGACCCAGTACTTC | CSAARTGVETQYF
TRBJ1-2 | TRBD1 | TRBV20-1 | . | TGCAGTGCTAGAGTGCAGGGGGAATACTATGGCTACACCTTC | CSARVQGEYYGYTF
TRBJ1-3 | . | TRBV4-3 | . | TGCGCCAGCAGCCAAGACGGGGGAACCATATATTTT | CASSQDGGTIYF
TRBJ1-1 | . | TRBV4-1 | few | TGCGCCAGCAGCTTTTTCCCCGCACAGGGCATGAACACTGAAGCTTTCTTT | CASSFFPAQGMNTEAFF
TRBJ1-6 | TRBD1 | TRBV12-3/TRBV12-4 | many | TGTGCCAGCAGCCCCGGGACAGCTAGCTCCTATAATTCACCCCTCCACTTT | CASSPGTASSYNSPLHF
TRBJ2-5 | . | TRBV19 | few | TGTGCCAGTAGTATAGATGGGAGCGGGCTGGGAGAGACCCAGTACTTC | CASSIDGSGLGETQYF
TRBJ1-1 | . | TRBV19 | few | TGTGCCAGTAGTATAGCCCCAGGGATGAACACTGAAGCTTTCTTT | CASSIAPGMNTEAFF
TRBJ1-2 | . | TRBV20-1 | . | TGCAGTGCTAGAGGTGGCAGGGACGGGGGCTACACCTTC | CSARGGRDGGYTF
TRBJ2-3 | . | TRBV7-9 | many | TGTGCCAGCAGCCCCGAGGCAGATACGCAGTATTTT | CASSPEADTQYF
TRBJ2-7 | TRBD1 | TRBV7-8 | many | TGTGCCAGCAGCTCCTCCGGGACAGGGGTTTCCTACGAGCAGTACTTC | CASSSSGTGVSYEQYF
TRBJ1-5 | . | TRBV27 | . | TGTGCCAGCAGTTTCCAGATCAATCAGCCCCAGCATTTT | CASSFQINQPQHF
TRBJ2-5 | . | TRBV3-1 | . | TGTGCCAGCAGCCCCCCAGCGAAGAGAGAGACCCAGTACTTC | CASSPPAKRETQYF
TRBJ2-3 | . | TRBV9 | many | TGTGCCAGCAGCGTAGATGGAAGGACCGCATCGCCGCAGTATTTT | CASSVDGRTASPQYF
TRBJ1-4 | . | TRBV7-2 | many | TGTGCCAGCAGTTTCGGTGGGCCAACGTATGAAAAACTGTTTTTT | CASSFGGPTYEKLFF
TRBJ2-1 | TRBD2 | TRBV28 | few | TGTGCCAGCAGTTTGTGGACTAGCGATGAGCAGTTCTTC | CASSLWTSDEQFF
TRBJ2-7 | . | TRBV7-2 | many | TGTGCCAGCAGCACAACCTACTACGAGCAGTACTTC | CASSTTYYEQYF
TRBJ2-5 | TRBD1 | TRBV6-2/TRBV6-3 | . | TGTGCCAGCAAGATACAGGGGGCTATCGAGACCCAGTACTTC | CASKIQGAIETQYF
TRBJ1-2 | TRBD1 | TRBV6-2/TRBV6-3 | few | TGTGCCAGCAGAATCGGGACAGGCTATGGCTACACCTTC | CASRIGTGYGYTF
TRBJ2-7 | . | TRBV6-1 | many | TGTGCCAGCAGTTGGGGCCAGTACGAGCAGTACTTC | CASSWGQYEQYF
TRBJ1-6 | TRBD1 | TRBV6-6 | . | TGTGCCAGCAGTTACTCGACAGGGGCTAACTATAATTCACCCCTCCACTTT | CASSYSTGANYNSPLHF
TRBJ1-1 | . | TRBV12-3/TRBV12-4 | few | TGTGCCAGCAGTTCGGGGGGTCCTGAAGCTTTCTTT | CASSSGGPEAFF
TRBJ1-5 | . | TRBV11-2 | few | TGTGCCAGCAGCTGGGGTTGGAATCAGCCCCAGCATTTT | CASSWGWNQPQHF
TRBJ1-2 | . | TRBV4-3 | . | TGCGCCAGCAGCCACGGAGCCCAGGGTAGGGGCTACACCTTC | CASSHGAQGRGYTF
TRBJ2-3 | . | TRBV6-5 | . | TGTGCCAGCAGTTACGCGGGGATCACAGATACGCAGTATTTT | CASSYAGITDTQYF
TRBJ2-2 | . | TRBV7-2 | many | TGTGCCAGCAGCTGGGGCCACGCAGGACCCGGGGAGCTGTTTTTT | CASSWGHAGPGELFF
TRBJ1-5 | TRBD1 | TRBV19 | . | TGTGCCAGTAGTATTCGGGTTGGGACAGGGCAGAATCAGCCCCAGCATTTT | CASSIRVGTGQNQPQHF
TRBJ1-4 | TRBD1 | TRBV27 | . | TGTGCCAGCGGGGAACAGGGGGGAAAACTGTTTTTT | CASGEQGGKLFF
TRBJ1-4 | . | TRBV7-2 | many | TGTGCCAGCGCCTTAGGCAGGGACGAAAAACTGTTTTTT | CASALGRDEKLFF